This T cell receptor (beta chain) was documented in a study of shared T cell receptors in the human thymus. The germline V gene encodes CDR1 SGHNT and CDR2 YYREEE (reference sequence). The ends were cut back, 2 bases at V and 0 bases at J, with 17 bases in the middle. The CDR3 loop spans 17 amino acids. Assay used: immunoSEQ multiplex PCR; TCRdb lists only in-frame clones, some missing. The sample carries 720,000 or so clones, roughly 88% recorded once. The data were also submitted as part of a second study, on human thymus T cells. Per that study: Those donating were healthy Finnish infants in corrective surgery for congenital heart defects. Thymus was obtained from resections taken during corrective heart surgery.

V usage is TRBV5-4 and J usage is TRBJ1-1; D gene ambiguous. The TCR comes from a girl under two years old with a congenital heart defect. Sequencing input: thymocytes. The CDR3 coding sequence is TGTGCCAGCAGCTTTTCCGTTTCGTACAGTATGAACACTGAAGCTTTCTTT. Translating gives CASSFSVSYSMNTEAFF.